This T cell receptor beta chain stems from a study of blood T cell repertoires in COVID-19. Profiling relied on immunoSEQ multiplex PCR, and the TCRdb table lists in-frame clones only, not all of them. The sample records about 34,000 clones, about 92% being singletons. CDR3 length: 14 residues. Germline V gene sequence: CDR1 MNHNY, CDR2 SVGAGI (reference sequence). V dropped 0 bases and J dropped 6 bases, with 12 bases sitting between them. This clone has a handful of counts. Sequencing input: peripheral blood. The V and J genes are TRBV6-6 and TRBJ2-7; a weak D match, TRBD1 (5 bases). This receptor was taken from a man older than 75 with acute or convalescent COVID-19. CDR3 nucleotide sequence: TGTGCCAGCAGTTACTCTCAGGGTATAGCCGAGCAGTACTTC. It yields the protein CASSYSQGIAEQYF.